These 18 T cell receptor beta chains originate from one sample sequenced in a study of cytomegalovirus exposure and HLA in healthy donors. A multiplex PCR was run with 60 Vbeta primers and 13 Jbeta primers. Measured with immunoSEQ multiplex PCR; TCRdb has only the in-frame clones, and not every one. Here the sample spans over 95,000 clones, 74% being singletons. Sequencing was carried out using PBMCs. These receptors all come from a middle-aged woman in good health and CMV-seropositive.

The chain combines TRBV6-5 with TRBJ2-1, with 8 bases that match TRBD2. J gave up 5 bases and V 6 bases, and 6 bases lay outside the gene matches. There are 14 residues in the CDR3. Germline loops: CDR1 MNHEY, CDR2 SVGAGI. In DNA form, the CDR3 reads TGTGCCAGCAGAGTCCGGGGGGGCCACAATGAGCAGTTCTTC. It yields the protein CASRVRGGHNEQFF.

The gene calls are TRBV16 and TRBJ2-7; 8 bases map to TRBD1. The V and J ends lost 6 bases and 4 bases, in that order; junction bases with no gene match: 2. This CDR3 has 12 residues. The germline gives CDR1 KGHSY, CDR2 FQNENV. CDR3 sequence (DNA): TGTGCCAGCAGTCACAGGGGGTACGAGCAGTACTTC. It codes for CASSHRGYEQYF.

J is TRBJ1-1 and V is TRBV19; TRBD1 agrees at 12 bases. CDR1 LNHDA and CDR2 SQIVND come from the germline V gene (reference sequence). The CDR3 covers 15 residues. V lost 4 bases, J lost 5 bases, and 5 bases stayed unmatched. This CDR3 reads CASSRGQGASTEAFF. Written as DNA, the CDR3 is TGTGCCAGTAGTAGGGGACAGGGGGCGAGTACTGAAGCTTTCTTT.

V usage is TRBV5-4 and J usage is TRBJ1-6, with TRBD1 matching over 9 bases. The trim removed 4 bases at V and 9 bases at J, leaving 5 bases unmatched. Germline CDR1 reads SGHNT; CDR2 reads YYREEE (reference sequence). CDR3 length: 14 residues. The CDR3 is CASSNRDRASPLHF. The CDR3 DNA sequence: TGTGCCAGCAGCAATCGGGACAGGGCTTCACCCCTCCACTTT.

This sequence joins TRBV21-1 and TRBJ2-1; the table's D call TRBD2 went unverified against the DNA. TRBV21-1 is a listed pseudogene. The CDR3 covers 20 residues. The CDR3 loop is CARRGSRLAEVEFSDNEQFF. The DNA of the CDR3 is TGTGCTCGCCGCGGGAGTCGACTAGCGGAGGTGGAATTTTCGGACAATGAGCAGTTCTTC.

As concerns this clone: Mismatch with germline at one junction end may stem from a read error. The chain combines TRBV7-7 with TRBJ2-1, with 9 nucleotides matching TRBD2. The germline gives CDR1 SSHAT, CDR2 FNYEAQ (reference sequence). CDR3 length: 15 residues. The CDR3 protein is CASSSGTSSYNEQFF. CDR3 sequence (DNA): TGTGCTAGCAGCTCCGGGACTAGCAGCTACAATGAGCAGTTCTTC. The entire variable domain, with the rest obtained from reference TRBV7-7 and TRBJ2-1, is as follows: GAGVSQSPRYKVTKRGQDVTLRCDPISSHATLYWYQQALGQGPEFLTYFNYEAQPDKSGLPSDRFSAERPEGSISTLTIQRTEQRDSAMYRCASSSGTSSYNEQFFGPGTRLTVL.

The chain carries TRBV4-3 and TRBJ2-5, with 9 positions matching TRBD2. Germline V gene lookup returns CDR1 LGHNA and CDR2 YSLEER. J was trimmed by 3 bases and V by 1 base; bases with no gene match: 3. The length of the CDR3 is 15 residues. The CDR3 is CASSQGLAGEETQYF. The CDR3 DNA reads as TGCGCCAGCAGCCAAGGATTAGCGGGAGAAGAGACCCAGTACTTC.

V usage is TRBV6-1 and J usage is TRBJ1-5, with D perhaps matching TRBD1 (5 bases). With 1 base removed from V and 1 base from J, the gap between germline ends came to 11 bases. The CDR3 totals 16 residues. Germline CDR1 MNHNS, CDR2 SASEGT. Here the CDR3 reads CASSEGGLASNQPQHF. DNA of the CDR3: TGTGCCAGCAGTGAAGGGGGACTTGCGAGCAATCAGCCCCAGCATTTT.

V usage is TRBV28 and J usage is TRBJ1-3; D gene ambiguous. The CDR3 covers 13 residues. Germline V lookup: CDR1 MDHEN, CDR2 SYDVKM. Between the trimmed V and J ends, which lost 3 bases and 7 bases, there was a span of 10 bases. In nucleotides, the CDR3 is TGTGCCAGCAGTTTTAATGGTCGGAACACCATATATTTT. Amino acid sequence: CASSFNGRNTIYF.

V gene TRBV25-1 combines with J gene TRBJ2-7; no clear D. Germline assignment: CDR1 MGHDK and CDR2 SYGVNS. With 3 bases removed from V and 10 bases from J, the gap between germline ends came to 13 bases. This CDR3 is 12 amino acids long. CDR3 region: CASSEFRDRQYF. Written as DNA, the CDR3 is TGTGCCAGCAGTGAGTTTCGCGATAGACAGTACTTC.

The chain recombines TRBV5-4 with TRBJ2-7, with 8 bases aligning to TRBD1. The V gene's germline CDR1 is SGHNT and CDR2 YYREEE (reference sequence). CDR3 length equals 14 residues. Trimming took 4 bases from V and 2 from J; bases not matched to a gene: 5. CDR3 DNA sequence: TGTGCCAGCAGCATCGACAGGGGCACCTACGAGCAGTACTTC. This gives the protein CASSIDRGTYEQYF.

The chain links TRBV4-1 to TRBJ1-2, with 8 bases fitting TRBD1. Germline V gives CDR1 MGHRA, CDR2 YSYEKL. Trimming at V came to 3 bases and at J to 3 bases, leaving 0 bases not matched to a gene. The CDR3 extends over 13 amino acids. CDR3 bases: TGCGCCAGCAGCCAGACAGGGGACTATGGCTACACCTTC. This translates into CASSQTGDYGYTF.

V usage is TRBV4-2 and J usage is TRBJ1-1; D gene ambiguous. The CDR3 runs to 14 residues. Germline values: CDR1 LGHNA, CDR2 YNFKEQ. The germline V and J ends were trimmed by 1 base and 4 bases, with 10 bases remaining between them. CDR3 in DNA: TGTGCCAGCAGCCAAGGGCCGGGATCCACTGAAGCTTTCTTT. Translation: CASSQGPGSTEAFF.

The chain couples TRBV6-1 to TRBJ1-2; 7 bases agree with TRBD1. The CDR3 length is 12 residues. Germline CDR1 is MNHNS and CDR2 is SASEGT. With 3 bases clipped from V and 6 bases from J, the junction kept 1 base outside the gene matches. The CDR3 region has the DNA TGTGCCAGCAGTGAGACAGGGCATGGCTACACCTTC. It translates to CASSETGHGYTF.

As DNA, the CDR3 is TGTGCCAGCAGTGAAGGGGGGCCCACCTACGAGCAGTACTTC. Encoded protein: CASSEGGPTYEQYF. The V call is TRBV6-1, the J call TRBJ2-7, with D possibly TRBD1 on 6 matching bases. This CDR3 is 14 amino acids long. V was trimmed by 1 base and J by 2 bases, leaving 9 bases between them. Germline V gene data show CDR1 as MNHNS and CDR2 as SASEGT.

The chain couples TRBV5-5 to TRBJ1-2, with 12 bases lining up with TRBD1. The CDR3 has 17 residues. CDR1 is SGHKS and CDR2 is YYEKEE in the germline V gene (reference sequence). V was pared by 0 bases and J by 6 bases, with 9 bases of the junction left unmatched. The CDR3 coding sequence is TGTGCCAGCAGCTTGGTGCCCACGGGACAGGGGGCCCATGGCTACACCTTC. It yields the protein CASSLVPTGQGAHGYTF. Based on the CDR3 plus reference TRBV5-5 and TRBJ1-2, the full variable domain is DAGVTQSPTHLIKTRGQQVTLRCSPISGHKSVSWYQQVLGQGPQFIFQYYEKEERGRGNFPDRFSARQFPNYSSELNVNALLLGDSALYLCASSLVPTGQGAHGYTFGSGTRLTVV.

J is TRBJ2-3 and V is TRBV2; 10 bases map to TRBD1. The germline V gene has CDR1 SNHLY and CDR2 FYNNEI. The CDR3 is 15 amino acids. V trimming: 6 bases; J trimming: 0 bases; junction bases outside the gene matches: 3. The CDR3 sequence is CASRGTGASTDTQYF. The CDR3 DNA sequence: TGTGCCAGCAGGGGGACAGGGGCTAGCACAGATACGCAGTATTTT.

This clone appeared a few times. This chain joins TRBV7-8 and TRBJ1-6, with a tentative D call TRBD1 (5 bases). Germline V gene data show CDR1 as SGHVS and CDR2 as FQNEAQ. The CDR3 consists of 13 residues. The V end lost 4 bases, the J end lost 10 bases, and 11 bases lay between the germline ends. The CDR3 loop reads CASSSSGASPLHF. The CDR3 DNA sequence: TGTGCCAGCAGCTCCTCTGGGGCCTCACCCCTCCACTTT.